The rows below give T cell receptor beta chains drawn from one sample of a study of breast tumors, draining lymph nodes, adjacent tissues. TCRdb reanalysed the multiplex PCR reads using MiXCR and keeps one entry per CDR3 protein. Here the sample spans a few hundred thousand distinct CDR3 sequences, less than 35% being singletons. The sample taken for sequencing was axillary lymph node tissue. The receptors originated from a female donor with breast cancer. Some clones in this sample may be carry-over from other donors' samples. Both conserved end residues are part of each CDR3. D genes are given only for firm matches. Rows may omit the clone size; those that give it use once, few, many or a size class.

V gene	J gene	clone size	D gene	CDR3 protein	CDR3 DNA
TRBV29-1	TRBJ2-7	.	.	CSAGRAGGIYEQYF	TGCAGCGCCGGGAGGGCAGGGGGTATCTACGAGCAGTACTTC
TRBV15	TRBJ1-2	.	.	CATSTETRTESSDYGYTF	TGTGCCACCAGCACAGAAACGCGGACGGAGAGCTCGGACTATGGCTACACCTTC
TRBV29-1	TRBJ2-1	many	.	CSVAGTRYNEQFF	TGCAGCGTTGCGGGGACCCGCTACAATGAGCAGTTCTTC
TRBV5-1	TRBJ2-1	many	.	CASSLSSSGRSYNEQFF	TGCGCCAGCAGCTTGTCTTCGAGTGGGAGGTCCTACAATGAGCAGTTCTTC
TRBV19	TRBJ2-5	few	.	CASSQKPKIAVQETQSF	TGTGCCAGTAGCCAAAAACCCAAGATAGCGGTTCAAGAGACCCAGTCCTTC
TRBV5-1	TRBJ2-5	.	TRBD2	CASSLESGGARETQYF	TGCGCCAGCAGCTTGGAAAGCGGGGGGGCCCGGGAGACCCAGTACTTC
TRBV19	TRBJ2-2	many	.	CASSIGTGDTGELFF	TGTGCCAGTAGTATCGGAACAGGAGACACCGGGGAGCTGTTTTTT
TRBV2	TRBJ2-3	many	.	CASTSAAGSTDTQYF	TGTGCCAGCACGTCGGCCGCGGGGAGCACAGATACGCAGTATTTT
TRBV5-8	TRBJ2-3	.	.	CASSLLGTTDTQYF	TGTGCCAGCAGCCTCCTAGGGACCACAGATACGCAGTATTTT
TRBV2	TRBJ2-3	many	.	CASSEQGTQYF	TGTGCCAGCAGTGAACAGGGTACGCAGTATTTT
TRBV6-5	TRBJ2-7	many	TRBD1	CASSHDRGAYEQYF	TGTGCCAGCAGTCACGACAGGGGTGCCTACGAGCAGTACTTC
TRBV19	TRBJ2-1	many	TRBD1	CASSFGTGNEQFF	TGTGCCAGTAGTTTCGGGACAGGGAATGAGCAGTTCTTC
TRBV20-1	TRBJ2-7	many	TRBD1	CSAMTGDRAYEQYF	TGCAGTGCAATGACGGGGGACAGGGCGTACGAGCAGTACTTC
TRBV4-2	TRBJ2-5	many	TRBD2	CASSRGGVAGTHQETQYF	TGTGCCAGCAGCCGAGGGGGAGTAGCGGGGACCCACCAAGAGACCCAGTACTTC
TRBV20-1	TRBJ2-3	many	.	CSARDTHRPTDTQYF	TGCAGTGCTAGAGATACCCACAGGCCCACAGATACGCAGTATTTT
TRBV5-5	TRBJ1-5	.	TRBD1	CASSWDRQPNQPQHF	TGTGCCAGCAGCTGGGACAGGCAGCCCAATCAGCCCCAGCATTTT
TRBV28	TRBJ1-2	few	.	CASSSGPFYGYTF	TGTGCCAGCAGTTCAGGACCTTTCTATGGCTACACCTTC
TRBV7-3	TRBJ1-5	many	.	CASSLTRDQPQHF	TGTGCCAGCAGCTTAACGAGGGATCAGCCCCAGCATTTT
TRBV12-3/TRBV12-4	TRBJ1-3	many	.	CASSLVGDYSGNTIYF	TGTGCCAGCAGTTTAGTTGGGGACTACTCTGGAAACACCATATATTTT
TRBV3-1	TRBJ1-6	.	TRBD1	CASSQLPGQGSSYNSPLHF	TGTGCCAGCAGCCAATTACCGGGACAGGGGAGCTCCTATAATTCACCCCTCCACTTT
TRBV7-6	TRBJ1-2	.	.	CASSLVGIDGCTF	TGTGCCAGCAGCTTAGTCGGCATCGATGGCTGCACCTTC
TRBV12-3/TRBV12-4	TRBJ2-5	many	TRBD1	CASSLDRPQETQYF	TGTGCCAGCAGTTTGGACAGGCCTCAAGAGACCCAGTACTTC
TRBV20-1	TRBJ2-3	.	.	CSARDAGTPLTDTQYF	TGCAGTGCTAGAGATGCCGGGACACCACTCACAGATACGCAGTATTTT
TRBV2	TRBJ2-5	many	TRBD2	CASSDGGGRETQYF	TGTGCCAGCAGTGACGGGGGGGGACGGGAGACCCAGTACTTC
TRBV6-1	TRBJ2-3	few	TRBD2	CASSEELAGGPDTQYF	TGTGCCAGCAGTGAAGAACTAGCGGGAGGACCCGATACGCAGTATTTT
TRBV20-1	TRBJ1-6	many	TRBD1	CSAKDRDRGDNSPLHF	TGCAGTGCTAAGGATCGGGACAGGGGAGACAATTCACCCCTCCACTTT
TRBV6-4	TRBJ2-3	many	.	CASSWGSVTDTQYF	TGTGCCAGCAGTTGGGGTAGCGTCACAGATACGCAGTATTTT
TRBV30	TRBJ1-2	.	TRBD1	CAWSVLVGQGGGYTF	TGTGCCTGGAGTGTACTGGTCGGACAGGGTGGGGGCTACACCTTC
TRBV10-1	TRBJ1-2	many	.	CASSESKGRGYTF	TGCGCCAGCAGTGAGTCGAAGGGTCGCGGCTACACCTTC
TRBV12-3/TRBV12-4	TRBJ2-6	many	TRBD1	CASSFDRAFSGANVLTF	TGTGCCAGCAGTTTCGACAGGGCCTTCTCTGGGGCCAACGTCCTGACTTTC
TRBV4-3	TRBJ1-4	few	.	CASSHPRRTTLTNEKLFF	TGCGCCAGCAGCCATCCCAGACGGACAACGTTAACTAATGAAAAACTGTTTTTT
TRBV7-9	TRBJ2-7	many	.	CASSLLQGGYEQYF	TGTGCCAGCAGCTTACTACAGGGAGGCTACGAGCAGTACTTC
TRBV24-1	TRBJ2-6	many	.	CATSDPTGTWANVLTF	TGTGCCACCAGTGACCCTACAGGGACCTGGGCCAACGTCCTGACTTTC
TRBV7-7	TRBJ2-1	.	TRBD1	CARDIRQGAAEQFF	TGTGCTAGAGATATACGACAGGGGGCAGCTGAGCAGTTCTTC